This T cell receptor (beta chain) was observed in a study of B cell selection in AIRE deficiency. Points from the study as a whole: About 30.6% of healthy-shared Treg TCRbeta sequences appeared in patient Tconv cells. Patient Tconv and Treg cells showed healthy-like TCRBV usage, CDR3 length, diversity.

The germline V gene encodes CDR1 SQVTM and CDR2 ANQGSEA. There are 13 residues in the CDR3. In the source study's methods: Conventional T cell pools: 1x10^5 or so distinct patient, just over 1.3x10^5 donor TCRbeta sequences. Clones were sequenced by immunoSEQ multiplex PCR, and TCRdb holds only the in-frame ones, with some missing. Clonal size and the V and J genes are those of that table, whereas D and trimming came from the DNA. The table shows more than 25,000 clones, with less than 97% occurring only once. In its sample, this clone was seen once. Its antigen is still unknown. Conventional CD4 T cells were sorted as CD4+CD127+ cells. Healthy unrelated donors supplied the control samples.

Sequencing used CD4+CD127+ conventional T cells sorted from PBMCs. J is TRBJ2-4 and V is TRBV29-1; D is undetermined. This sequence was found in a human donor in good health. In DNA form, the CDR3 reads TGCAGTTACCGCTGGGGAATTGAAAACATTCAGTACTTC. It encodes CSYRWGIENIQYF.